The 11 T cell receptor beta chains below all came from one sample that was sequenced in a study of T cells in Graves' hyperthyroidism and ophthalmopathy. The investigators amplified TCR beta CDR3 regions from RNA transcripts. HTBI primers drove first-round RT-PCR of the TCR CDR3. TCRdb passed the multiplex PCR reads through MiXCR, listing each CDR3 protein once. The table includes approximately 98,000 distinct CDR3 sequences, approximately 40% detected once. The material sequenced was peripheral blood or thyroid tissue (not recorded which). These receptors all stem from a woman in her 30s with Graves' hyperthyroidism.

This chain joins TRBV5-1 and TRBJ1-1; tentative D call: TRBD1 (6 bases). Germline CDR1 SGHRS, CDR2 YFSETQ. The CDR3 runs 16 residues. Trimming shortened V by 7 bases and J by 1 base, and 20 bases separated the two germline ends. The CDR3 DNA reads as TGCGCCAGCCCTAACGGGGGGCGAAATACGAACACTGAAGCTTTCTTT. Translation gives CASPNGGRNTNTEAFF.

This clonotype was detected ten times or more. This chain connects TRBV7-9 to TRBJ2-7; D perhaps matches TRBD2 (6 bases). CDR3 length: 14 amino acids. V lost 5 bases and J 2 bases, leaving 13 bases between the germline ends. The germline V gene has CDR1 SEHNR and CDR2 FQNEAQ (reference sequence). CDR3 in amino acids: CASSPGLRPYEQYF. The CDR3 DNA reads as TGTGCCAGCAGCCCGGGACTGAGACCCTACGAGCAGTACTTC. The entire variable domain, with the rest obtained from reference TRBV7-9 and TRBJ2-7, is as follows: DTGVSQNPRHKITKRGQNVTFRCDPISEHNRLYWYRQTLGQGPEFLTYFQNEAQLEKSRLLSDRFSAERPKGSFSTLEIQRTEQGDSAMYLCASSPGLRPYEQYFGPGTRLTVT.

This clonotype was recorded many times. The rearrangement links TRBV5-8 to TRBJ1-1; D uncertain. Trimming stripped 6 bases from V and 3 bases from J, with 9 bases between. The CDR3 sequence is 12 residues long. Germline loops: CDR1 SGHTS, CDR2 YDEGEE. The CDR3: CASKQDDTEAFF. The CDR3 coding sequence is TGTGCCAGCAAGCAGGATGACACTGAAGCTTTCTTT.

The chain couples TRBV19 to TRBJ2-2, with D possibly matching TRBD2 (5 bases). The CDR3 is 16 residues long. The V gene lost 9 bases and the J gene lost 3 bases, with 20 bases spanning the gap. Germline values: CDR1 LNHDA, CDR2 SQIVND (reference sequence). The DNA of the CDR3 is TGTGCCAGCAGCCCCCCCCCGGGAAGACACACCGGGGAGCTGTTTTTT. This codes for CASSPPPGRHTGELFF.

As concerns this clonotype: A much larger clonotype is one base distant, so this may be a read error. V gene TRBV2 combines with J gene TRBJ1-2; TRBD1 is a possible D gene (6 bases). CDR3 length: 14 residues. The germline V gene has CDR1 SNHLY and CDR2 FYNNEI. The ends were cut back, 5 bases at V and 7 bases at J, with 17 bases in the middle. Written as DNA, the CDR3 is TGTGCCAGCAGTTTATGGGGGGCTGGGTGTGGCTACACCTTC. Translating gives CASSLWGAGCGYTF. Supplemented by reference TRBV2 and TRBJ1-2, the full variable domain reads EPEVTQTPSHQVTQMGQEVILRCVPISNHLYFYWYRQILGQKVEFLVSFYNNEISEKSEIFDDQFSVERPDGSNFTLKIRSTKLEDSAMYFCASSLWGAGCGYTFGSGTRLTVV.

The table lists this clonotype with many counts. CDR3 nucleotides: TGTGCCAGCAGCTTCTTAGGACAGGGTGGAACCTACGAGCAGTACTTC. This encodes CASSFLGQGGTYEQYF. The rearrangement uses TRBV7-3 and TRBJ2-7; 8 bases align to TRBD1. CDR3 size: 16 residues. The germline gives CDR1 SGHTA, CDR2 FQGTGA. Trimming at V came to 3 bases and at J to 2 bases, leaving 9 bases not matched to a gene.

CDR3 loop: CASSTPGLAGSETQYF. CDR3 nucleotides: TGTGCCAGCAGTACTCCGGGACTAGCGGGAAGCGAGACCCAGTACTTC. The genes are TRBV2 and TRBJ2-5; 13 positions agree with TRBD2. From germline, CDR1 is SNHLY and CDR2 FYNNEI. After removal of 5 bases from V and 5 bases from J, the junction contained 8 bases not matched to a gene. This CDR3 comprises 16 residues.

Turning to this clonotype: A much larger clone lies one base from this, so it may be a read error. The chain carries TRBV20-1 and TRBJ2-3, with 7 bases aligning to TRBD1. The germline V gene encodes CDR1 DFQATT and CDR2 SNEGSKA (reference sequence). The CDR3 contains 16 residues. The CDR3 DNA sequence: TGCGGTGCTAGGGTTGGGGTGAAGGGGGCCTCAGATACGCAGTATTTT. It yields the protein CGARVGVKGASDTQYF.

This clonotype was detected many times. The CDR3, as DNA: TGTGCCAGCAGCTTGGGTTCCCGCTACACCTTC. Amino acid sequence: CASSLGSRYTF. This chain links TRBV9 with TRBJ1-2; D is undetermined. This CDR3 has 11 residues. The ends were cut back, 4 bases at V and 9 bases at J, with 10 bases in the middle. Germline values: CDR1 SGDLS, CDR2 YYNGEE.

The chain is built from TRBV2 and TRBJ2-3, with 7 positions matching TRBD2. CDR1 and CDR2 from the germline V gene are SNHLY and FYNNEI. This CDR3 spans 14 amino acids. The ends lost 5 bases at V and 6 bases at J; junction bases unmatched: 8. The CDR3 loop is CASSLVAGVDTQYF. As DNA, the CDR3 is TGTGCCAGCAGTTTAGTCGCGGGAGTTGATACGCAGTATTTT.

Many counts were recorded for this clonotype. The chain uses TRBV7-3 and TRBJ1-1; weak D call: TRBD1 (5 bases). Germline V gives CDR1 SGHTA, CDR2 FQGTGA. This CDR3 has 15 residues. V gave up 5 bases and J gave up 0 bases, with 13 bases separating them. CDR3 in amino acids: CASSPGTWLNTEAFF. CDR3 DNA: TGTGCCAGCAGCCCAGGGACTTGGTTGAACACTGAAGCTTTCTTT.